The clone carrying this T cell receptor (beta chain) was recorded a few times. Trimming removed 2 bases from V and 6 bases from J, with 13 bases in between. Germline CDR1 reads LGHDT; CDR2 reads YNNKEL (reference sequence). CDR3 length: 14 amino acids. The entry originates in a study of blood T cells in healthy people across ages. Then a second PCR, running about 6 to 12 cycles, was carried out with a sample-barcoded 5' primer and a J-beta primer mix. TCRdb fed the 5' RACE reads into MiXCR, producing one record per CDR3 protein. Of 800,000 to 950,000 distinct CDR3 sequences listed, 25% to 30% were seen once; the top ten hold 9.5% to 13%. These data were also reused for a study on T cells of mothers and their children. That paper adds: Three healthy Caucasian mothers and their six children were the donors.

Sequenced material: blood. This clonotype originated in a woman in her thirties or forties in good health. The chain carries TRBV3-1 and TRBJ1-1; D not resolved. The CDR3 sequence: CASSQPGRLAEAFF. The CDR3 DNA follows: TGTGCCAGCAGCCAACCGGGTAGGTTAGCTGAAGCTTTCTTT.